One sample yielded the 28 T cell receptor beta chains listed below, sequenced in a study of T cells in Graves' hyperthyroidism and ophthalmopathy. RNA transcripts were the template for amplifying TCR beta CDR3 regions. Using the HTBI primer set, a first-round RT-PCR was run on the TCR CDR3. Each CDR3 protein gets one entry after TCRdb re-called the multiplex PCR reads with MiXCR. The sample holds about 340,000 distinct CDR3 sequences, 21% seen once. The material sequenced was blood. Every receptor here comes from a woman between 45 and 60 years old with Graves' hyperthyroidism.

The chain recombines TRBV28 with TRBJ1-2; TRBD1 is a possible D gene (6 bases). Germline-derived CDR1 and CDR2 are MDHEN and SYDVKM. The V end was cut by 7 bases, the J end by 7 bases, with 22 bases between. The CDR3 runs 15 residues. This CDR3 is CASTILGQGWGGYTF. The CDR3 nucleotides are TGTGCCAGCACCATTTTAGGCCAGGGGTGGGGTGGCTACACCTTC.

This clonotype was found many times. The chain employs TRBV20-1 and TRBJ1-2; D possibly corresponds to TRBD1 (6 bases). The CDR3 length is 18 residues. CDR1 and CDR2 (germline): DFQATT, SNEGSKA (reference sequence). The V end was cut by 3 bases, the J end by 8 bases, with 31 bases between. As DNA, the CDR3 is TGCAGTGCTAGGATTAGTGTTTTGTCACAATTCTCGACAGGAGGCTACACCTTC. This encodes CSARISVLSQFSTGGYTF.

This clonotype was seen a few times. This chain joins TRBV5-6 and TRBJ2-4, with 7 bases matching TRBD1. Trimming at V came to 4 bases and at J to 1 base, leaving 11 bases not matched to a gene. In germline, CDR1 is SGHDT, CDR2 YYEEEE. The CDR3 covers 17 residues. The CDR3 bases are TGTGCCAGCAGCGGGATAACAGGGGCCGGGGCCAAAAACATTCAGTACTTC. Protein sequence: CASSGITGAGAKNIQYF.

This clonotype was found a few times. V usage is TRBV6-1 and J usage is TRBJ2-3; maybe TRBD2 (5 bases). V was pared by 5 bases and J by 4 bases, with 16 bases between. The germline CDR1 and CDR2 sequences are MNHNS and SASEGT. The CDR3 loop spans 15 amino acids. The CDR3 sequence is CASSRPSGLADTQYF. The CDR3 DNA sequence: TGTGCCAGCAGTCGCCCCTCGGGGTTGGCAGATACGCAGTATTTT.

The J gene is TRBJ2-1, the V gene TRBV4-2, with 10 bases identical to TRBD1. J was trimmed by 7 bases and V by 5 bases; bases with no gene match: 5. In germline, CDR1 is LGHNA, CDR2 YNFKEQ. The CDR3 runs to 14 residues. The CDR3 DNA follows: TGTGCCAGCAGCGCTGGACAGGGGGGGAATGAGCAGTTCTTC. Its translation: CASSAGQGGNEQFF.

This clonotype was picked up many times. The CDR3 here is CASSLRAALIYEQYF. The CDR3 DNA follows: TGTGCCAGCAGTTTAAGGGCTGCACTAATCTACGAGCAGTACTTC. This rearrangement joins TRBV12-3 or TRBV12-4 to TRBJ2-7; no firm D call. The CDR3 sequence is 15 residues long. V was clipped by 2 bases and J by 3 bases, with 14 bases between them.

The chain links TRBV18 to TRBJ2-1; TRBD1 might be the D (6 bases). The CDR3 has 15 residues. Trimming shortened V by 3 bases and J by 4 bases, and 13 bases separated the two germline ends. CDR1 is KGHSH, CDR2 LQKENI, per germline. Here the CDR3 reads CASSPGIGGYNEQFF. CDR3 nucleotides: TGTGCCAGCTCACCCGGGATAGGGGGTTACAATGAGCAGTTCTTC.

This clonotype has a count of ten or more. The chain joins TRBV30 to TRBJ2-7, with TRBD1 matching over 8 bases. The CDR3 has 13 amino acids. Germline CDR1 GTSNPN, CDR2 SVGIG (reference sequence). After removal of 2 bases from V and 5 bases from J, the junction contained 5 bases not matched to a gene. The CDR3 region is CAWSRQGSDEQYF. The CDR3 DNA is TGTGCCTGGAGTAGACAGGGGAGCGACGAGCAGTACTTC.

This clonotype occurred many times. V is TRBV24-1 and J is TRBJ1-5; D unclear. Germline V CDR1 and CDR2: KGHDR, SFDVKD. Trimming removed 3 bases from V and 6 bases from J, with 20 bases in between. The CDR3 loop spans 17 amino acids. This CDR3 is CATSDHTDLEFGQPQHF. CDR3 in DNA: TGTGCCACCAGTGATCACACAGATCTGGAATTCGGTCAGCCCCAGCATTTT.

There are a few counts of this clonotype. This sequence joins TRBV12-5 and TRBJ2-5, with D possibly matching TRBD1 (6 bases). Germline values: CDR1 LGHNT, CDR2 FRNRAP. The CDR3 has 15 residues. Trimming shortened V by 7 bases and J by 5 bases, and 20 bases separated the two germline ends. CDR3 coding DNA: TGTGCTAGTGCCTTAAGAGGGGGAATAGGCGAGACCCAGTACTTC. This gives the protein CASALRGGIGETQYF.

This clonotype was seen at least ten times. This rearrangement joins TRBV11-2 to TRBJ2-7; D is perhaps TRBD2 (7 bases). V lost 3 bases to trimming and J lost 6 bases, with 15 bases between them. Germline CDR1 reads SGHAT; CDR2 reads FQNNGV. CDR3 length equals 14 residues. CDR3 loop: CASSLRWGGPEQYF. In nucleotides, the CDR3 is TGTGCCAGCAGCTTGAGGTGGGGGGGGCCCGAGCAGTACTTC.

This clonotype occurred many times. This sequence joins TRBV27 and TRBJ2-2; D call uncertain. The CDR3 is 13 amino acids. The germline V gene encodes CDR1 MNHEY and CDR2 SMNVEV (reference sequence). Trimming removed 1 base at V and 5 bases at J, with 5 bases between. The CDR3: CASSLWVTGELFF. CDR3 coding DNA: TGTGCCAGCAGTTTATGGGTAACCGGGGAGCTGTTTTTT.

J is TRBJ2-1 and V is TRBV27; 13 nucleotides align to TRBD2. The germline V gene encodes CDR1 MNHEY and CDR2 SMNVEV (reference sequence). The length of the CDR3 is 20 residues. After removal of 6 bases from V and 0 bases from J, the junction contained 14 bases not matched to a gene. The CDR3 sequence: CASSGSWTSGSIGSYNEQFF. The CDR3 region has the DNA TGTGCCAGCAGCGGTTCCTGGACTAGCGGGAGTATAGGCTCCTACAATGAGCAGTTCTTC.

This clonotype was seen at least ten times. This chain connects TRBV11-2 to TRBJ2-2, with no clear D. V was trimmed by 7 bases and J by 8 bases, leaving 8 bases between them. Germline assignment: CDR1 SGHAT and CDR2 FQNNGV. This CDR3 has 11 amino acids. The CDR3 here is CASIDFGELFF. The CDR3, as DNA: TGTGCCAGCATCGACTTTGGGGAGCTGTTTTTT. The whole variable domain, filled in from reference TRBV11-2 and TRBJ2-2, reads EAGVAQSPRYKIIEKRQSVAFWCNPISGHATLYWYQQILGQGPKLLIQFQNNGVVDDSQLPKDRFSAERLKGVDSTLKIQPAKLEDSAVYLCASIDFGELFFGEGSRLTVL.

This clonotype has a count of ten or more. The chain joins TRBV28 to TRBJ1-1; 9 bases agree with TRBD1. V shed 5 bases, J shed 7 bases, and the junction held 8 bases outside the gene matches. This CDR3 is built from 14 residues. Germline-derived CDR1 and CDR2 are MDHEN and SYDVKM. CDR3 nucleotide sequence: TGTGCCAGCAGTGATCCCTGGACAGGGGATGAAGCTTTCTTT. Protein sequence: CASSDPWTGDEAFF.

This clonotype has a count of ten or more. The CDR3 DNA reads TGTGCCAGCAGTGACAGCGGGGCCTCCTACGAGCAGTACTTC. Protein sequence: CASSDSGASYEQYF. V and J are TRBV2 and TRBJ2-7, with 7 bases aligning to TRBD2. CDR1 and CDR2 (germline): SNHLY, FYNNEI. V lost 3 bases, J lost 0 bases, and 2 bases stayed unmatched. CDR3 length equals 14 residues.

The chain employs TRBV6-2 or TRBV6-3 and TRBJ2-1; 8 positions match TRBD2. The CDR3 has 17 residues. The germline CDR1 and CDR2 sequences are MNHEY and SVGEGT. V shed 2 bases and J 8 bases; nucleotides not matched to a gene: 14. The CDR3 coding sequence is TGTGCCAGCAGTTACACGGCACCGGGACTAGTTTTGGATGAGCAGTTCTTC. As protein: CASSYTAPGLVLDEQFF.

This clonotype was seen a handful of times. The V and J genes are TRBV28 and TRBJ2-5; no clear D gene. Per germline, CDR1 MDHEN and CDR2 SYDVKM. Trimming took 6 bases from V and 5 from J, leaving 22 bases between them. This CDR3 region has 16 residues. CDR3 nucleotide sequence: TGTGCCAGCAGCCCGATCATGGGCGGCGGCAGGGAGACCCAGTACTTC. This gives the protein CASSPIMGGGRETQYF.

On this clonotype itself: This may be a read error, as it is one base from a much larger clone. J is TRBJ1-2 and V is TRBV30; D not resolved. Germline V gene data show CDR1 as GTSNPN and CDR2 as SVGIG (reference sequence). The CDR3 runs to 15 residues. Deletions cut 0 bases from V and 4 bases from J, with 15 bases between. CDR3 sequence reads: CAWSVPDFGGYGYTF. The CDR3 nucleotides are TGTGCCTGGAGTGTCCCCGACTTTGGAGGCTATGGCTACACCTTC.

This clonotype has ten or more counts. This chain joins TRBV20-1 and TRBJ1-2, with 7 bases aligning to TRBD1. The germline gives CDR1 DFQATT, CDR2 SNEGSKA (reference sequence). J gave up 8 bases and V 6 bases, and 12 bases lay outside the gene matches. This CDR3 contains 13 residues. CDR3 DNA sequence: TGCAGTGCCCTGGAGGGAGGGGGCAGGGGCTACACCTTC. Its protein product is CSALEGGGRGYTF.

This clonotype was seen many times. The CDR3 bases are TGTGCCACCCACAGGGATCAATTCGCCTACGAGCAGTACTTC. Its translation: CATHRDQFAYEQYF. The chain has TRBV5-8 and TRBJ2-7; TRBD1 might be the D (6 bases). The CDR3 is 14 residues long. Trimming took 9 bases from V and 2 from J, leaving 18 bases between them. Germline V gives CDR1 SGHTS, CDR2 YDEGEE.

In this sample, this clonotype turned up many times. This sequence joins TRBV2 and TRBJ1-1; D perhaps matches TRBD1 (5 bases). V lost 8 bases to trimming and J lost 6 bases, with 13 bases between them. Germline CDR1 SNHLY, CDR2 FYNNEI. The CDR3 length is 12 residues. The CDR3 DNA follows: TGTGCCAGCGTCTCAGGGATCGCTGAAGCTTTCTTT. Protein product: CASVSGIAEAFF.

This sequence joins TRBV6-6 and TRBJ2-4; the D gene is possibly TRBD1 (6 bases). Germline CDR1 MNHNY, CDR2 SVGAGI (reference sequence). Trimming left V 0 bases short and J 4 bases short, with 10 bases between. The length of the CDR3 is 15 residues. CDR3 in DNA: TGTGCCAGCAGTTACTCGAAACAGGGTAAAAACATTCAGTACTTC. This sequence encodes CASSYSKQGKNIQYF.

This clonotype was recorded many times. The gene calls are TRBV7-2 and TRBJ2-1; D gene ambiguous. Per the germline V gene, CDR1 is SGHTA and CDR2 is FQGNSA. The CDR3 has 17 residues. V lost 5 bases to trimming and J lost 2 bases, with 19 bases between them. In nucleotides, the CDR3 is TGTGCCAGCAGCCCGAGTCCTCTAGTTTTCACCTACAATGAGCAGTTCTTC. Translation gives CASSPSPLVFTYNEQFF.

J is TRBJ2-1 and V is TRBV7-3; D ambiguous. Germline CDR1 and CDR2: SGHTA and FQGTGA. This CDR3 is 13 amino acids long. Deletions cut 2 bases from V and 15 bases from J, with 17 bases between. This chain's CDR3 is CASSLYDTRKPFF. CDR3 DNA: TGTGCCAGCAGCTTATACGACACGCGAAAGCCGTTCTTC.

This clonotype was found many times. The CDR3 reads CASSLDSGTYNEQFF. DNA of the CDR3: TGTGCCAGCAGCTTAGATAGCGGGACCTACAATGAGCAGTTCTTC. V gene TRBV7-2 combines with J gene TRBJ2-1, with 8 bases that match TRBD2. The CDR3 runs 15 residues. J gave up 2 bases and V 1 base, and 1 base lay outside the gene matches. The germline CDR1 and CDR2 sequences are SGHTA and FQGNSA.

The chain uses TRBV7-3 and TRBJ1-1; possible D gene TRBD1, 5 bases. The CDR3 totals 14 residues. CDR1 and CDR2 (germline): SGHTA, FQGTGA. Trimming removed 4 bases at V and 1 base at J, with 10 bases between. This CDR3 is CASSYLGGNTEAFF. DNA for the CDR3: TGTGCCAGCAGCTACCTCGGGGGGAACACTGAAGCTTTCTTT. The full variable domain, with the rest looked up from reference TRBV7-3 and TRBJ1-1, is GAGVSQTPSNKVTEKGKYVELRCDPISGHTALYWYRQSLGQGPEFLIYFQGTGAADDSGLPNDRFFAVRPEGSVSTLKIQRTERGDSAVYLCASSYLGGNTEAFFGQGTRLTVV.

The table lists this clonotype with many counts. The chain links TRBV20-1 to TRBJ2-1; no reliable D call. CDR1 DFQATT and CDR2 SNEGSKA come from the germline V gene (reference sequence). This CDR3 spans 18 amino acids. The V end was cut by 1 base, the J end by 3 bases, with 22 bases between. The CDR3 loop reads CSARGPRAWITVYNEQFF. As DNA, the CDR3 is TGCAGTGCTAGAGGGCCCCGCGCGTGGATTACGGTCTACAATGAGCAGTTCTTC.